Listed below are T cell receptor beta chains from one sample, sequenced in a study of cytomegalovirus exposure and HLA in healthy donors. Here immunoSEQ multiplex PCR was the method, and the copy in TCRdb shows in-frame clones only, minus some. The table shows roughly 200,000 clones, with approximately 78% occurring only once. Sequenced input: PBMCs. Receptors were obtained from a woman aged 40-49 years in good health and CMV-seronegative. Both conserved end residues are part of each CDR3. The D gene is left open where the match is weak. Part of the rows lack a size; the others show once, few, many or a class for expanded clones.

>TRBV7-2|-|TRBJ2-7|-
CASSLDSQGYAEQYF
TGTGCCAGCAGCTTAGACAGCCAGGGGTACGCCGAGCAGTACTTC
>TRBV28|once|TRBJ2-1|TRBD2
CASSSLAGGPYNEQFF
TGTGCCAGCAGTTCACTAGCGGGAGGGCCTTACAATGAGCAGTTCTTC
>TRBV30|-|TRBJ2-3|TRBD2
CAWSYWREETDTQYF
TGTGCCTGGAGTTACTGGCGGGAGGAGACAGATACGCAGTATTTT
>TRBV7-8|-|TRBJ2-1|TRBD2
CASSLERASGKVYNEQFF
TGTGCCAGCAGCTTAGAAAGGGCTAGCGGGAAGGTGTACAATGAGCAGTTCTTC
>TRBV5-4|-|TRBJ2-5|TRBD2
CASSRTLAGAQETQYF
TGTGCCAGCAGCCGGACCTTAGCGGGCGCCCAAGAGACCCAGTACTTC
>TRBV4-2|-|TRBJ2-4|-
CASSQKLGPGWAKNIQYF
TGTGCCAGCAGCCAAAAGCTTGGACCAGGGTGGGCCAAAAACATTCAGTACTTC
>TRBV19|-|TRBJ2-1|TRBD1
CASTRTGGDEQFF
TGTGCCAGTACTCGGACAGGGGGCGATGAGCAGTTCTTC
>TRBV9|-|TRBJ2-7|TRBD1
CASSMTGGYEQYF
TGTGCCAGCAGTATGACAGGGGGCTACGAGCAGTACTTC
>TRBV9|-|TRBJ2-7|-
CASSASVDSSYEQYF
TGTGCCAGCAGCGCTAGCGTCGACAGCTCCTACGAGCAGTACTTC
>TRBV5-1|-|TRBJ2-7|-
CASSSDSYGDEQYF
TGCGCCAGCAGCTCTGACTCATACGGGGACGAGCAGTACTTC
>TRBV27|-|TRBJ1-2|-
CASRDSGTNYGYTF
TGTGCCAGCAGGGACAGTGGAACTAACTATGGCTACACCTTC
>TRBV13|-|TRBJ2-1|TRBD1
CASSSFSGQGSYNEQFF
TGTGCCAGCAGCTCCTTCAGTGGACAGGGTTCCTACAATGAGCAGTTCTTC
>TRBV28|few|TRBJ2-4|-
CASSFMTYPAKNIQYF
TGTGCCAGCAGTTTCATGACTTACCCAGCCAAAAACATTCAGTACTTC
>TRBV10-3|few|TRBJ1-5|-
CAISAEGQPQHF
TGTGCCATCAGTGCCGAGGGTCAGCCCCAGCATTTT
>TRBV27|once|TRBJ2-7|-
CASSSQGHYYEQYF
TGTGCCAGCAGTAGTCAGGGACATTACTACGAGCAGTACTTC
>TRBV6-5|-|TRBJ1-1|TRBD1
CASSLGQGEFTEAFF
TGTGCCAGCAGTTTGGGACAGGGGGAATTTACTGAAGCTTTCTTT
>TRBV9|-|TRBJ2-5|TRBD1
CASSVGGTGGGETQYF
TGTGCCAGCAGCGTAGGCGGGACAGGGGGCGGAGAGACCCAGTACTTC
>TRBV29-1|-|TRBJ2-7|-
CSVAVAREQYF
TGCAGCGTCGCTGTAGCTCGCGAGCAGTACTTC
>TRBV27|-|TRBJ2-1|TRBD2
CASSETSGRLSSYNEQFF
TGTGCCAGCAGTGAGACTAGCGGGCGGTTAAGCTCCTACAATGAGCAGTTCTTC
>TRBV19|-|TRBJ1-6|-
CASSSHGNSPLHF
TGTGCCAGTAGTTCCCACGGGAATTCACCCCTCCACTTT
>TRBV28|-|TRBJ1-4|TRBD1
CASSPRTGKRGGTNEKLFF
TGTGCCAGCAGTCCTCGGACAGGGAAGAGAGGAGGAACTAATGAAAAACTGTTTTTT
>TRBV5-4|-|TRBJ2-3|TRBD2
CASSRTSGRADTQYF
TGTGCCAGCAGCCGGACTAGCGGGAGGGCGGATACGCAGTATTTT
>TRBV28|-|TRBJ1-4|-
CASSGGLREKLFF
TGTGCCAGCAGCGGGGGACTTAGGGAAAAACTGTTTTTT
>TRBV27|-|TRBJ1-5|TRBD1
CASSLGTGSNQPQHF
TGTGCCAGCAGTTTGGGGACAGGTAGCAATCAGCCCCAGCATTTT
>TRBV7-6|once|TRBJ2-5|TRBD2
CASSLAGEDETQYF
TGTGCCAGCAGCCTAGCGGGAGAGGATGAGACCCAGTACTTC
>TRBV7-8|-|TRBJ2-7|TRBD2
CASSQQAGVTEQYF
TGTGCCAGCAGCCAACAGGCGGGAGTAACCGAGCAGTACTTC
>TRBV20-1|few|TRBJ2-7|TRBD2
CSARPAGQQYF
TGCAGTGCTAGACCAGCGGGGCAGCAGTACTTC